Listed below are T cell receptor beta chains from one sample, sequenced in a study of beta chain features in type 1 diabetes. TCRdb's table, derived via immunoSEQ multiplex PCR, lists solely in-frame clones and lacks some. The sample holds roughly 500,000 clones, 9.5% to 12% seen once. The sample taken for sequencing was naive CD4+ T cells from blood. Source of these receptors: a woman aged 18-35 years in good health. CDR3s include the opening cysteine and the closing phenylalanine or tryptophan. Fields, in order: D gene, V gene, clone size, J gene, CDR3 DNA, CDR3 protein. A D gene is named only where the DNA matches it firmly. The listing skips clone size in some rows; elsewhere it reads once, few, many or a size class.

NA	TRBV10-3	few	TRBJ2-5	TGTGCCATCAGTGTGTCAGAGGCACAAGAGACCCAGTACTTC	CAISVSEAQETQYF
NA	TRBV14	NA	TRBJ2-5	TGTGCCAGCAGCCAAGGACAGTTTGGAGAGACCCAGTACTTC	CASSQGQFGETQYF
NA	TRBV5-1	NA	TRBJ2-7	TGCGCCAGCAGCCGGGACGGGACCTACGAGCAGTACTTC	CASSRDGTYEQYF
NA	TRBV29-1	few	TRBJ2-3	TGCAGCGTCATAGCGACCGGGGCAGATACGCAGTATTTT	CSVIATGADTQYF
NA	TRBV7-9	NA	TRBJ1-5	TGTGCCAGCAGCTTACTTGCCCAAATGGGAAGCAATCAGCCCCAGCATTTT	CASSLLAQMGSNQPQHF
TRBD1	TRBV30	few	TRBJ2-1	TGTGCCTGGAGTGGAGGTCCCGACAGGGTAAGGTTCTTC	CAWSGGPDRVRFF
NA	TRBV2	NA	TRBJ2-3	TGTGCCAGCAGTGCAACAGATACGCAGTATTTT	CASSATDTQYF
NA	TRBV4-1	NA	TRBJ2-3	TGCGCCAGCAGCCAAGTCCTCGATACGCAGTATTTT	CASSQVLDTQYF
NA	TRBV4-1	NA	TRBJ2-7	TGCGCCAGCAGCCAAGAGGGTTCAGGGGTCTACGAGCAGTACTTC	CASSQEGSGVYEQYF
TRBD2	TRBV2	few	TRBJ2-1	TGTGCCAGCAGTGTTAGCGGGGGAGCCATTTCAGGGGATGAGCAGTTCTTC	CASSVSGGAISGDEQFF
TRBD2	TRBV30	few	TRBJ2-1	TGTGCCTGGAGACTAGCGGGAGCGGCTGAGCAGTTCTTC	CAWRLAGAAEQFF
TRBD1	TRBV14	NA	TRBJ2-1	TGTGCCAGCAGGGATGGGACAGCCAGCGTCGATGAGCAGTTCTTC	CASRDGTASVDEQFF
NA	TRBV7-9	NA	TRBJ1-2	TGTGCCAGCAGAAACGTAGAGAGGAAAAACTATGGCTACACCTTC	CASRNVERKNYGYTF
NA	TRBV18	few	TRBJ2-1	TGTGCCAGCTCACCAGGGGCGACTAACAATGAGCAGTTCTTC	CASSPGATNNEQFF
NA	TRBV28	few	TRBJ2-1	TGTGCCAGCAGTTTATCGGCTGGGGTAGGTGAGCAGTTCTTC	CASSLSAGVGEQFF
NA	TRBV30	NA	TRBJ1-2	TGTGCCTGGAGGCGGGGCAGAAGTGTCTATGGCTACACCTTC	CAWRRGRSVYGYTF
NA	TRBV29-1	few	TRBJ2-7	TGCAGCGTTGAAGAGGGAGACAGAGGGGGTTACGAGCAGTACTTC	CSVEEGDRGGYEQYF
TRBD2	TRBV4-3	few	TRBJ2-1	TGCGCCAGCAGCCAAGATCTAAGACTAGCGGGAGTAAATGAGCAGTTCTTC	CASSQDLRLAGVNEQFF
NA	TRBV10-3	NA	TRBJ2-3	TGTGCCATCAGCGAGACTGTTCCGGGTACGCAGTATTTT	CAISETVPGTQYF
TRBD1	TRBV15	few	TRBJ1-2	TGTGCCACCAGCAGGTACAGGGGCGAGGGCTACACCTTC	CATSRYRGEGYTF
TRBD2	TRBV30	NA	TRBJ2-1	TGTGCCTGGAGTGCCGTAGCGGGAGGGTACAATGAGCAGTTCTTC	CAWSAVAGGYNEQFF
NA	TRBV4-2	once	TRBJ1-2	TGTGCCAGCAGCCAAGATGATCGCGGCTACACCTTC	CASSQDDRGYTF
NA	TRBV6-5	NA	TRBJ1-1	TGTGCCAGCAGGCCCGGGACATACACTGAAGCTTTCTTT	CASRPGTYTEAFF
NA	TRBV7-9	NA	TRBJ2-2	TGTGCCAGCAGCTCATCCAGGGACACCGGGGAGCTGTTTTTT	CASSSSRDTGELFF
TRBD1	TRBV30	NA	TRBJ2-2	TGTGCCTGGAGTGTATTCCGAGGACCGGGACAGGGGAACACCGGGGAGCTGTTTTTT	CAWSVFRGPGQGNTGELFF
NA	TRBV6-6	few	TRBJ1-2	TGTGCCAGCAGTTACGGCGAAATAAGAGGGGGCTACACCTTC	CASSYGEIRGGYTF
NA	TRBV1	few	TRBJ1-1	TGCACCAAGGGTGGGGCATTGAACACTGAAGCTTTCTTT	CTKGGALNTEAFF
TRBD2	TRBV7-3	NA	TRBJ2-1	TGTGCCAGCAGCTCCCAAGAGCGGGGCACGCAGTTCTTC	CASSSQERGTQFF
TRBD2	TRBV28	few	TRBJ2-5	TGTGCCAGCAGTCCCCCTCTAGCGGGGCAAGAGACCCAGTACTTC	CASSPPLAGQETQYF
NA	TRBV5-1	NA	TRBJ2-2	TGCGCCAGCAGCCTGAGCGGTGCCGGGGAGCTGTTTTTT	CASSLSGAGELFF
TRBD2	TRBV7-7	few	TRBJ2-5	TGTGCCAGCAGCCATAGGTCGTTGCGGCGGGGGGAACAAGAGACCCAGTACTTC	CASSHRSLRRGEQETQYF
NA	TRBV5-4	few	TRBJ2-1	TGTGCCAGCAGCTTGGCACAGGGAGGGGGCAATGAGCAGTTCTTC	CASSLAQGGGNEQFF
NA	TRBV4-1	few	TRBJ2-5	TGCGCCAGCAGCCAACGGGTTCTGGAGACCCAGTACTTC	CASSQRVLETQYF
TRBD2	TRBV4-2	NA	TRBJ2-1	TGTGCCAGCAGCCAAGCCCGACTAGCGGGGGGGTTTTACAATGAGCAGTTCTTC	CASSQARLAGGFYNEQFF
NA	TRBV19	NA	TRBJ2-5	TGTGCCAGTAGTGACCAGGCGGAGACCCAGTACTTC	CASSDQAETQYF
TRBD1	TRBV18	NA	TRBJ1-2	TGTGCCAGCTCACCAGACCGGGACAGCCTCTTCTTC	CASSPDRDSLFF
NA	TRBV4-1	few	TRBJ1-5	TGCGCCAGCAGCCAAGTCTTACGGGCGACAGCGTCCCAGCATTTT	CASSQVLRATASQHF
NA	TRBV5-1	few	TRBJ2-3	TGCGCCAGCGGCAGAACCCTCACAGATACGCAGTATTTT	CASGRTLTDTQYF